Detailed here is one T cell receptor (beta chain). The target antigen is unknown. Time point: week 5, during vaccination. Vaccinated patients received 300 ug of mutant IDH1 20-mer peptide per dose, with topical imiquimod. The data derive from a study of a mutant IDH1 vaccine in newly diagnosed glioma. Study context: Vaccination began 4-6 weeks post radiotherapy alone, or with temozolomide cycles. Patients under treatment included 62.5% males and 37.5% females and had a mean age of approximately 44 years.

The CDR3 runs 14 residues. V lost 2 bases and J 10 bases, leaving 18 bases between the germline ends. CDR1 is SGHKS, CDR2 YYEKEE, per germline (reference sequence). Regarding the study as a whole: Vaccine-induced immune responses were detected in around 93% of patients.

Profiled with immunoSEQ multiplex PCR; TCRdb holds only in-frame clones, not every one. The sample carries tens of thousands of clones, 70% to 85% recorded once. The receptor's source is a woman aged 18 to 35 with glioma. Some clones in this sample may be carry-over from other donors' samples. The chain couples TRBV5-5 to TRBJ1-1; D gene ambiguous. The sample in question was PBMCs, obtained from a glioma patient whose treatment included an IDH1 peptide vaccine. The CDR3 bases are TGTGCCAGCAGCTTCCTGGGAGCCAACACGGCAGCTTTCTTT. As protein: CASSFLGANTAAFF.